These 20 T cell receptor beta chains share one sample of origin, sequenced in a study of T cells in tuberculosis. Sorting used thawed, overnight-rested PBMC stained with anti-CD3, a viability dye and GMM-loaded CD1B tetramer. C32 glucose monomycolate from Rhodococcus equi was loaded onto the CD1B tetramers. Assay: immunoSEQ multiplex PCR; the TCRdb copy retains only in-frame clones and omits some. The sample has around 60,000 clones; approximately 81% are singletons. Sequencing was performed on CD1b-GMM tetramer-negative cells sorted from PBMCs. These receptors all come from an adult woman with latent tuberculosis.

The chain recombines TRBV10-3 with TRBJ1-6; possible D gene TRBD1, 6 bases. CDR1 and CDR2 from the germline V gene are ENHRY and SYGVKD. This CDR3 has 15 amino acids. Trimming took off 4 bases at V and 7 bases at J, with 14 bases between the two ends. The DNA for the CDR3 is TGTGCCATCAGTGGGGATGACAGGCCGAATTCACCCCTCCACTTT. Translated: CAISGDDRPNSPLHF.

The rearrangement links TRBV6-5 to TRBJ1-2; D is undetermined. CDR1 and CDR2 (germline): MNHEY, SVGAGI. This CDR3 spans 13 amino acids. Trimming took 0 bases from V and 8 from J, leaving 10 bases between them. The CDR3: CASSYSEREGYTF. In nucleotides, the CDR3 is TGTGCCAGCAGTTACTCAGAGAGGGAGGGCTACACCTTC.

The chain carries TRBV7-2 and TRBJ2-7; maybe TRBD2 (6 bases). With 5 bases removed from V and 0 bases from J, the gap between germline ends came to 11 bases. This CDR3 has 14 amino acids. The V gene's germline CDR1 is SGHTA and CDR2 FQGNSA. Written as DNA, the CDR3 is TGTGCCAGCAGCGTTAGCGGTAACTCCTACGAGCAGTACTTC. This encodes CASSVSGNSYEQYF.

The rearrangement joins TRBV29-1 to TRBJ2-5, with 14 nucleotides matching TRBD2. Germline V gene sequence: CDR1 SQVTM, CDR2 ANQGSEA. This CDR3 spans 15 amino acids. Trimming at V came to 4 bases and at J to 4 bases, leaving 5 bases not matched to a gene. As DNA, the CDR3 is TGCAGCGTTGCGACTAGCGGGGGGGTAAGAGAGACCCAGTACTTC. This gives the protein CSVATSGGVRETQYF.

This sequence joins TRBV5-4 and TRBJ2-3; TRBD2 might be the D (7 bases). Trimming took off 0 bases at V and 7 bases at J, with 12 bases between the two ends. CDR1 is SGHNT and CDR2 is YYREEE in the germline V gene (reference sequence). This CDR3 region has 14 residues. This CDR3 is CASSLDRGGNTQYF. DNA of the CDR3: TGTGCCAGCAGCTTGGATAGGGGGGGGAATACGCAGTATTTT.

This chain joins TRBV5-1 and TRBJ2-3; 7 bases align to TRBD2. V was pared by 0 bases and J by 2 bases, with 6 bases of the junction left unmatched. This CDR3 is 16 amino acids long. Germline CDR1 SGHRS, CDR2 YFSETQ. CDR3 loop: CASSLAGEGATDTQYF. The DNA of the CDR3 is TGCGCCAGCAGCTTGGCCGGGGAGGGAGCCACAGATACGCAGTATTTT.

By its share, this clone is medium-sized. CDR3 in amino acids: CASSIGSGGNQPQHF. DNA of the CDR3: TGTGCCAGTAGTATAGGTTCAGGGGGCAATCAGCCCCAGCATTTT. The V and J genes are TRBV19 and TRBJ1-5; TRBD1 might be the D (6 bases). V was shortened by 1 base and J by 2 bases, with 9 bases between the two germline ends. Per the germline V gene, CDR1 is LNHDA and CDR2 is SQIVND (reference sequence). This CDR3 has 15 residues.

The chain links TRBV7-3 to TRBJ1-4, with D possibly matching TRBD1 (5 bases). The CDR3 contains 15 residues. Germline V lookup: CDR1 SGHTA, CDR2 FQGTGA. The V gene lost 0 bases and the J gene lost 3 bases, with 8 bases spanning the gap. Written as DNA, the CDR3 is TGTGCCAGCAGCTTAACGGGAGGGGCTAATGAAAAACTGTTTTTT. Residues: CASSLTGGANEKLFF.

The chain links TRBV6-5 to TRBJ2-1, with TRBD2 as a possible D gene (6 bases). The germline gives CDR1 MNHEY, CDR2 SVGAGI. Trimming removed 4 bases from V and 2 bases from J, with 15 bases in between. The CDR3 extends over 16 amino acids. The CDR3: CASSSVGGRTYNEQFF. The CDR3 region has the DNA TGTGCCAGCAGTTCCGTAGGAGGGAGGACCTACAATGAGCAGTTCTTC.

The chain recombines TRBV12-2 with TRBJ2-7; TRBD2, the D gene given by the table, was not confirmed from the DNA. TRBV12-2 is termed a pseudogene. The CDR3 length is 16 residues. DNA of the CDR3: TGTGCAAGTCGCTTAGCCCTAGGATCCGGGAGGTACGAGCAGTACTTC. It yields the protein CASRLALGSGRYEQYF.

This chain connects TRBV30 to TRBJ2-5, with D tentatively TRBD2 (6 bases). The DNA end is a closer match to TRBJ2-7, so the J assignment may be wrong. This CDR3 has 13 amino acids. The germline V gene encodes CDR1 GTSNPN and CDR2 SVGIG (reference sequence). In nucleotides, the CDR3 is TGTGCCTGGAGTGTACTAGCTCCGTACGAGCAGTACTTC. It specifies CAWSVLAPYEQYF.

V usage is TRBV6-4 and J usage is TRBJ2-3; unclear D gene. Germline V gene sequence: CDR1 MRHNA, CDR2 SNTAGT. The CDR3 consists of 16 residues. Trimming took off 6 bases at V and 2 bases at J, with 18 bases between the two ends. CDR3: CASSLRWPVSTDTQYF. For the CDR3, the DNA is TGTGCCAGCAGCCTGAGGTGGCCAGTATCCACAGATACGCAGTATTTT.

The table lists this clone with a count of one. The V call is TRBV4-2, the J call TRBJ2-1, with TRBD2 identical over 7 bases. Germline trimming cut 1 base from V and 5 bases from J; bases unmatched to any gene: 5. This CDR3 is 15 amino acids long. Germline V gene sequence: CDR1 LGHNA, CDR2 YNFKEQ. The CDR3 bases are TGTGCCAGCAGCCAAGCGGCTAGCGGCAACAATGAGCAGTTCTTC. Residues: CASSQAASGNNEQFF.

The chain couples TRBV19 to TRBJ1-5; no firm D call. CDR1 and CDR2 (germline): LNHDA, SQIVND (reference sequence). CDR3 size: 15 residues. Trimming shortened V by 2 bases and J by 2 bases, and 10 bases separated the two germline ends. CDR3 DNA: TGTGCCAGTAGTATAAACAGCCTGGGCAATCAGCCCCAGCATTTT. It translates to CASSINSLGNQPQHF.

V usage is TRBV28 and J usage is TRBJ1-3, with a tentative D call TRBD1 (6 bases). CDR3 length: 14 amino acids. Germline CDR1 MDHEN, CDR2 SYDVKM. V lost 5 bases and J lost 2, with 10 bases in between. The CDR3 DNA reads TGTGCCAGCAGTGAACAGGGACCTGGAAACACCATATATTTT. Translation: CASSEQGPGNTIYF.

The chain employs TRBV18 and TRBJ2-1; D is perhaps TRBD2 (5 bases). Germline V CDR1 and CDR2: KGHSH, LQKENI. V was cut by 3 bases and J by 8 bases, with 14 bases left in between. The CDR3 length is 14 residues. The CDR3 region is CASSPLEKRDEQFF. Here the CDR3 DNA reads TGTGCCAGCTCACCCCTAGAAAAGAGGGATGAGCAGTTCTTC.

The genes are TRBV4-2 and TRBJ2-3, with 14 bases identical to TRBD2. Per germline, CDR1 LGHNA and CDR2 YNFKEQ. CDR3 size: 15 residues. The V and J ends lost 6 bases and 8 bases, in that order; junction bases with no gene match: 7. The CDR3 nucleotides are TGTGCCAGCAGTCCGACTAGCGGGGGGGCCGGTACGCAGTATTTT. Translation: CASSPTSGGAGTQYF.

V gene TRBV6-5 combines with J gene TRBJ2-2, with TRBD1 identical over 11 bases. Germline loops: CDR1 MNHEY, CDR2 SVGAGI. The CDR3 contains 15 residues. V shed 7 bases, J shed 7 bases, and the junction held 8 bases outside the gene matches. DNA of the CDR3: TGTGCCAGCACCCGGGGACAGGGGGAGATCGGGGAGCTGTTTTTT. It specifies CASTRGQGEIGELFF.

This clone was seen just once. The rearrangement links TRBV5-1 to TRBJ2-4; D gene unclear. The germline V gene encodes CDR1 SGHRS and CDR2 YFSETQ. The CDR3 has 16 amino acids. V was clipped by 0 bases and J by 0 bases, with 10 bases between them. The chain's CDR3 is CASSLDFQLAKNIQYF. The CDR3, as DNA: TGCGCCAGCAGCTTGGACTTTCAACTAGCCAAAAACATTCAGTACTTC.

Of note for this clone: Sequence at one end of the junction differs from germline and may be a read error. The V call is TRBV15, the J call TRBJ1-1; D gene uncertain. The CDR3 contains 15 residues. The germline V gene has CDR1 LNHNV and CDR2 YYDKDF (reference sequence). The CDR3 region is CAASSERTRDTEAFF. In DNA form, the CDR3 reads TGTGCCGCCAGCAGTGAGAGGACTCGAGACACTGAAGCTTTCTTT.